The 9 T cell receptor beta chains below come from one sample, sequenced in a study of T cell repertoires in cytomegalovirus infection. TCRdb analysed the reads with MiXCR anew, one entry per CDR3 protein. The data show more than 400,000 distinct CDR3 sequences, with about 25% seen just once and approximately 13% held by the top ten. The material sequenced was PBMCs. These receptors came from a human donor in good health (CMV status not recorded). Some clones in this sample may be carry-over from other donors' samples.

The CDR3 region has the DNA TGTGCCAGTAGCCAGTGGCCCGGGGAGCTGTTTTTT. Translated: CASSQWPGELFF. V usage is TRBV19 and J usage is TRBJ2-2, with unresolved D. V was cut by 6 bases and J by 6 bases, with 8 bases left in between. This CDR3 has 12 amino acids. Germline CDR1 and CDR2: LNHDA and SQIVND (reference sequence). Full variable domain (outside the CDR3, taken from reference TRBV19 and TRBJ2-2): DGGITQSPKYLFRKEGQNVTLSCEQNLNHDAMYWYRQDPGQGLRLIYYSQIVNDFQKGDIAEGYSVSREKKESFPLTVTSAQKNPTAFYLCASSQWPGELFFGEGSRLTVL.

This rearrangement joins TRBV25-1 to TRBJ1-6; TRBD1 might be the D (6 bases). The length of the CDR3 is 13 residues. The V and J ends lost 1 base and 10 bases respectively, with 8 bases between them. Germline V CDR1 and CDR2: MGHDK, SYGVNS. CDR3 in DNA: TGTGCCAGCAGTGAATTGGGGGGCTCACCCCTCCACTTT. It is translated as CASSELGGSPLHF.

This clonotype was detected only a few times. This chain joins TRBV4-1 and TRBJ1-1; D not certain. From germline, CDR1 is MGHRA and CDR2 YSYEKL. This CDR3 region has 16 residues. The V and J ends lost 0 bases and 3 bases respectively, with 14 bases between them. DNA for the CDR3: TGCGCCAGCAGCCAAGATCTCCTCCAGGTACACACTGAAGCTTTCTTT. Protein product: CASSQDLLQVHTEAFF.

This clonotype was recorded at least ten times. The genes are TRBV7-8 and TRBJ1-6; D is undetermined. This CDR3 spans 13 amino acids. The germline gives CDR1 SGHVS, CDR2 FQNEAQ. The ends were cut back, 0 bases at V and 9 bases at J, with 6 bases in the middle. CDR3 region: CASSLALSSPLHF. In DNA form, the CDR3 reads TGTGCCAGCAGCTTAGCGCTATCTTCACCCCTCCACTTT.

V is TRBV10-3 and J is TRBJ2-7, with 8 bases matching TRBD1. V was clipped by 1 base and J by 4 bases; unmatched bases: 6. The CDR3 consists of 15 residues. Per germline, CDR1 ENHRY and CDR2 SYGVKD. This chain's CDR3 is CAISELGQGQYEQYF. CDR3 DNA sequence: TGTGCCATCAGTGAGTTAGGACAGGGCCAATACGAGCAGTACTTC.

V gene TRBV24-1 combines with J gene TRBJ1-2; the D gene is possibly TRBD1 (5 bases). The CDR3 is made up of 15 amino acids. V was pared by 3 bases and J by 1 base, with 11 bases between. Germline assignment: CDR1 KGHDR and CDR2 SFDVKD. Here the CDR3 DNA reads TGTGCCACCAGTGATCATCGGGGCGGTAACTATGGCTACACCTTC. Translation gives CATSDHRGGNYGYTF.

This clonotype was seen more than once but under ten times. The genes are TRBV5-1 and TRBJ1-1; tentatively, D is TRBD1 (5 bases). There are 14 residues in the CDR3. Trimming removed 2 bases from V and 1 base from J, with 9 bases in between. Germline CDR1 is SGHRS and CDR2 is YFSETQ. The CDR3 is CASSFVGRNTEAFF. The CDR3 DNA reads TGCGCCAGCAGCTTTGTGGGGCGGAACACTGAAGCTTTCTTT.

A few counts support this clonotype. CDR3 DNA sequence: TGTGCCAGCAGTTACAATAACCTGGCCCCAGATACGCAGTATTTT. It translates to CASSYNNLAPDTQYF. The J gene is TRBJ2-3, the V gene TRBV6-6; D is undetermined. The CDR3 covers 15 residues. The germline V gene encodes CDR1 MNHNY and CDR2 SVGAGI (reference sequence). V lost 2 bases, J lost 4 bases, and 13 bases lay in between.

Ten or more counts support this clonotype. The CDR3 bases are TGTGCCAGCAGCTTAGCCTCCGCGGTGAACACTGAAGCTTTCTTT. Protein: CASSLASAVNTEAFF. The gene calls are TRBV7-2 and TRBJ1-1; D gene ambiguous. CDR1 SGHTA and CDR2 FQGNSA come from the germline V gene. The CDR3 runs to 15 residues. V was shortened by 0 bases and J by 0 bases, with 8 bases between the two germline ends.